Following are 13 T cell receptor beta chains from one sample sequenced in a study of T-cell memory formation after mild COVID-19. MiXCR, run by TCRdb on the 5' RACE reads, gives a single entry per CDR3 protein. Of under 300,000 distinct CDR3 sequences listed, roughly 15% were seen once; the top ten hold 3.5%. Sequencing was carried out using PBMCs or a T cell subset sorted from them (not recorded which). Every receptor here comes from a man younger than 35 who had mild COVID-19 (a few samples of this study predate the infection). Cell type and time point are not known.

The chain employs TRBV7-9 and TRBJ2-5, with D perhaps TRBD1 (6 bases). Trimming removed 4 bases from V and 1 base from J, with 16 bases in between. This CDR3 spans 16 amino acids. Germline V gene sequence: CDR1 SEHNR, CDR2 FQNEAQ (reference sequence). The CDR3 DNA sequence: TGTGCCAGCAGCTCTGGACAGAACCACTTCCAAGAGACCCAGTACTTC. Translating it yields CASSSGQNHFQETQYF.

The chain couples TRBV4-2 to TRBJ1-6; 8 positions match TRBD1. V shed 7 bases, J shed 13 bases, and the junction held 9 bases outside the gene matches. The CDR3 runs 13 residues. Germline V gives CDR1 LGHNA, CDR2 YNFKEQ. The CDR3 DNA reads TGTGCCAGCACCAGGACAGGGAAAGACCCCCTCCACTTT. This gives the protein CASTRTGKDPLHF.

This clonotype has more than one count but fewer than ten. The V gene is TRBV12-3 or TRBV12-4, the J gene TRBJ1-2; D not resolved. V was cut by 2 bases and J by 1 base, with 5 bases left in between. The CDR3 contains 13 residues. The CDR3 region is CASSLSYNYGYTF. The CDR3 region has the DNA TGTGCCAGCAGTTTATCGTATAACTATGGCTACACCTTC.

CDR3 region: CASRDRGLRGNEQFF. CDR3 in DNA: TGTGCCAGCAGGGACCGGGGTCTTAGGGGGAATGAGCAGTTCTTC. The chain links TRBV6-5 to TRBJ2-1; a possible D gene is TRBD1 (6 bases). Germline CDR1 and CDR2: MNHEY and SVGAGI. The CDR3 has 15 residues. Trimming cost V 6 bases and J 7 bases, with 19 bases left between them.

The chain uses TRBV12-3 or TRBV12-4 and TRBJ2-1, with D possibly TRBD2 on 6 matching bases. This CDR3 has 16 residues. V lost 6 bases and J 0 bases, leaving 15 bases between the germline ends. CDR3 residues: CASRSTERASYNEQFF. The CDR3, as DNA: TGTGCCAGCAGGTCCACTGAGCGGGCCTCCTACAATGAGCAGTTCTTC.

The chain links TRBV9 to TRBJ1-2; D unclear. The V gene lost 2 bases and the J gene lost 4 bases, with 9 bases spanning the gap. Per the germline V gene, CDR1 is SGDLS and CDR2 is YYNGEE. The CDR3 length is 13 residues. CDR3 amino acids: CASSVGFGYGYTF. Here the CDR3 DNA reads TGTGCCAGCAGCGTTGGTTTCGGCTATGGCTACACCTTC.

This clonotype showed up many times. This chain connects TRBV7-2 to TRBJ2-3, with TRBD2 matching over 7 bases. Germline V lookup: CDR1 SGHTA, CDR2 FQGNSA. After removal of 5 bases from V and 9 bases from J, the junction contained 8 bases not matched to a gene. The CDR3 runs to 13 residues. The CDR3 here is CASSTGGGETQYF. The CDR3 bases are TGTGCCAGCAGCACGGGGGGTGGCGAGACGCAGTATTTT.

There are many counts of this clonotype. V usage is TRBV5-1 and J usage is TRBJ1-1; 12 bases fit TRBD1. With 4 bases clipped from V and 5 bases from J, the junction kept 6 bases outside the gene matches. CDR3 length: 15 residues. Germline V gives CDR1 SGHRS, CDR2 YFSETQ. CDR3 in amino acids: CASSTGTGGSTEAFF. The CDR3 DNA reads TGCGCCAGCAGCACCGGGACAGGGGGCTCGACTGAAGCTTTCTTT.

The V call is TRBV5-1, the J call TRBJ2-1; D is perhaps TRBD2 (5 bases). Per germline, CDR1 SGHRS and CDR2 YFSETQ. Trimming pared 4 bases from V and 0 bases from J, leaving 17 bases between. The CDR3 consists of 17 residues. CDR3 sequence (DNA): TGCGCCAGCAGCGAGGGTCCGGGGTTGGGCTCCTACAATGAGCAGTTCTTC. It encodes CASSEGPGLGSYNEQFF. Full variable domain (rest looked up from reference TRBV5-1 and TRBJ2-1): KAGVTQTPRYLIKTRGQQVTLSCSPISGHRSVSWYQQTPGQGLQFLFEYFSETQRNKGNFPGRFSGRQFSNSRSEMNVSTLELGDSALYLCASSEGPGLGSYNEQFFGPGTRLTVL.

This clonotype has just a few counts. The gene calls are TRBV7-3 and TRBJ1-3; a weak D match, TRBD1 (5 bases). The CDR3 has 15 amino acids. Deletions cut 5 bases from V and 11 bases from J, with 22 bases between. Germline CDR1 is SGHTA and CDR2 is FQGTGA. CDR3 bases: TGTGCCAGCAGCCGAGACGACAGAAGTTTTTGTGCCATATATTTT. This encodes CASSRDDRSFCAIYF. Full variable domain (outside the CDR3, taken from reference TRBV7-3 and TRBJ1-3): GAGVSQTPSNKVTEKGKYVELRCDPISGHTALYWYRQSLGQGPEFLIYFQGTGAADDSGLPNDRFFAVRPEGSVSTLKIQRTERGDSAVYLCASSRDDRSFCAIYFGEGSWLTVV.

The V and J genes are TRBV7-2 and TRBJ2-1; 8 bases map to TRBD2. The J segment lost 5 bases and the V segment lost 8 bases, leaving 8 bases of the junction unmatched. CDR1 and CDR2 (germline): SGHTA, FQGNSA. The CDR3 totals 14 residues. CDR3 loop: CASPRGGGNNEQFF. DNA for the CDR3: TGTGCCAGCCCCCGGGGGGGGGGGAACAATGAGCAGTTCTTC.

V gene TRBV20-1 combines with J gene TRBJ2-1, with 9 bases fitting TRBD2. In germline, CDR1 is DFQATT, CDR2 SNEGSKA (reference sequence). The CDR3 is 15 amino acids. V gave up 7 bases and J gave up 3 bases; unmatched junction bases: 10. Written as DNA, the CDR3 is TGCAGTGGTAGGAGCGGGGGGCCCATCTACAATGAGCAGTTCTTC. It specifies CSGRSGGPIYNEQFF.

The rearrangement uses TRBV20-1 and TRBJ2-4; D perhaps matches TRBD2 (6 bases). Germline CDR1 reads DFQATT; CDR2 reads SNEGSKA (reference sequence). V lost 0 bases and J 6 bases, leaving 12 bases between the germline ends. The CDR3 runs to 14 residues. CDR3 DNA: TGCAGTGCTAGAGATTCTTCGGGACTAAACATTCAGTACTTC. Protein: CSARDSSGLNIQYF.